Here is one T cell receptor beta chain with its context. This clonotype was observed many times. The antigen it recognizes is unknown. Base qualities are not at hand, and no much larger clone is one base apart. The data derive from a study of identical twins (dated by TCRdb to the mid-2010s). Study-wide context: The study deep-sequenced TCR alpha and beta repertoires from monozygotic twins, unrelated adults of various ages and cord blood to test whether fetal clonotypes persist. To rule out contamination, the twin experiments were replicated at different times with different library preparation protocols.

Trimming costs V 1 base and J 5 bases, and their ends lie 8 bases apart. Spanning cysteine to phenylalanine, the CDR3 consists of 13 amino acids. Here the CDR3 DNA is all that survives: 39 bases in frame from base 1. In the germline V gene, CDR1 corresponds to SGHVS and CDR2 to FQNEAQ. All donors were healthy Caucasians. Three pairs of female monozygotic twins, all aged 18 to 29 years, were included in the twin cohort. Miltenyi CD45RO+ enrichment and human naive T-cell isolation kits were used to isolate memory (CD45RO+) and naive T cells from PBMC. General study outcomes and caveats: Because the same donors could not be followed over many years, the conclusions relied on cross-sectional statistical analysis. Zero-insertion analyses could be partly confounded by invariant T cells such as MAIT and iNKT, although diverse VJ usage argued against such confounding for most clonotypes. Abundant cord blood beta clonotypes had fewer insertions, young adult naive repertoires showed a similar but weaker trend, and memory repertoires showed no such trend. Compared with coincidental sharing between unrelated individuals, out-of-frame TCR alpha sequences shared between twins had an excess of sequences with low generation probability. The excess sharing between twins in beta out-of-frame sequences was weaker because fewer shared sequences reduced the signal-to-noise ratio. Out-of-frame TCR alpha sharing in monozygotic twins was systematically underestimated by recombination models, whereas sharing between unrelated individuals was in agreement with the recombination models.

The library was produced with 5' RACE. Data came from an Illumina HiSeq 2000. Template switching added a universal primer binding site, and the final cDNA carried a unique molecular identifier that allowed TCR cDNA molecules to be counted accurately. Specific primers in the conserved constant-segment region were used to synthesize first-strand cDNA for TCR alpha and beta chains. To control for contamination, each cDNA library was double barcoded with a SMART-Mk sample barcode plus Illumina barcodes. TruSeq adapter sequences along with Illumina sample barcodes were introduced in two successive PCR steps. Sequencing of the TCR alpha and beta cDNA libraries was done on the Illumina HiSeq platform using custom primers. The paper's processing steps were these. Raw reads were processed with MiGEC to extract unique molecular identifiers, and MiXCR was used to determine CDR3 positions. Recombination models were inferred per individual with the repgenHMM and IGoR tools using an EM algorithm. The tcR package in R was used for shared clonotype analysis, with sharing normalized by the product of cloneset sizes. To study raw recombination without the effects of thymic and clonal selection, out-of-frame nonproductive sequences were analyzed. Clones were called with MiXCR by TCRdb after fastp trimmed the public reads at Q25, and only in-frame beta chains were retained. Under each unique CDR3 protein, matching rows form one entry showing the most common genes and DNA. The V and J calls reflect TCRdb's pipeline rather than the authors' work. Across this sample there are 280,000 or so distinct CDR3 sequences, with under 9% seen only once. The ten largest make up around 2.1% of the sample.

These data were likewise used in another study, on yellow fever vaccine responses in identical twins. That second publication adds: According to the authors, in identical twins the way T cells responded to vaccination appeared partly convergent and partly personalized. In the study, vaccine-responding T cell clones were precisely tracked in identical twins.

The sequenced material came from memory (CD45RO+) T cells sorted from blood. The cell subset or site label on this specimen signifies: CD45RO+ enriched T cells. The receptor's source is a woman aged 18-35 years in good health. The chain uses TRBV7-8 and TRBJ2-5, with no reliable assignment of the D segment. This receptor carries the CDR3 CASSLGHSETQYF. The nucleotide sequence reads as follows: TGTGCCAGCAGCTTAGGGCACTCGGAGACCCAGTACTTC.